These 22 T cell receptor beta chains came from one sample sequenced in a study of breast tumors, draining lymph nodes, adjacent tissues. TCRdb reprocessed the multiplex PCR reads via MiXCR and lists one record per CDR3 protein. The sample contains some 200,000 distinct CDR3 sequences, roughly 31% of which appear only once. Axillary draining lymph nodes of breast cancer patients supplied the node samples. Sequencing used axillary lymph node tissue. The receptors derive from a female donor with breast cancer. Some clones in this sample may be carry-over from other donors' samples.

Regarding this clonotype: The junction does not match germline at one end; this may be a read error. The chain links TRBV5-1 to TRBJ2-1, with TRBD1 matching 8 bases. Germline-derived CDR1 and CDR2 are SGHRS and YFSETQ. The CDR3 has 14 residues. The CDR3 loop is CASSSGQGGNEQVF. CDR3 DNA: TGCGCCAGCAGCTCTGGACAGGGCGGCAATGAGCAGGTCTTC.

This clonotype was detected only a few times. This rearrangement joins TRBV19 to TRBJ1-4, with D perhaps matching TRBD1 (5 bases). The CDR3 extends over 15 amino acids. Deletions cut 1 base from V and 5 bases from J, with 11 bases between. Germline V lookup: CDR1 LNHDA, CDR2 SQIVND (reference sequence). CDR3 protein: CASSIGGSYNEKLFF. The CDR3 DNA reads TGTGCCAGTAGTATAGGGGGCTCCTACAATGAAAAACTGTTTTTT.

In its sample, this clonotype was seen many times. The chain has TRBV18 and TRBJ2-2; 7 positions agree with TRBD1. Germline lookup yields CDR1 KGHSH and CDR2 LQKENI. Trimming at V came to 5 bases and at J to 3 bases, leaving 9 bases not matched to a gene. The CDR3 spans 16 residues. The CDR3 loop reads CASSTYRGVDTGELFF. The CDR3 DNA reads TGTGCCAGCTCAACCTACAGGGGTGTGGACACCGGGGAGCTGTTTTTT.

Note on this clonotype: It may be a read error: a sequence one base away is much more abundant. The V call is TRBV5-6, the J call TRBJ1-2; 7 bases agree with TRBD1. Germline-derived CDR1 and CDR2 are SGHDT and YYEEEE. The trim removed 2 bases at V and 6 bases at J, leaving 7 bases unmatched. The CDR3 sequence is 14 residues long. As DNA, the CDR3 is TGTGCCAGCAGCTTCACAGGGGCCGAAAATGGCTACACCTTC. It specifies CASSFTGAENGYTF.

In this sample, this clonotype turned up many times. The chain couples TRBV9 to TRBJ1-6, with D possibly matching TRBD1 (6 bases). Germline V CDR1 and CDR2: SGDLS, YYNGEE. The V end lost 3 bases, the J end lost 3 bases, and 10 bases lay between the germline ends. The CDR3 has 15 residues. CDR3 bases: TGTGCCAGCAGCGCCCAGGACAGCTATAATTCACCCCTCCACTTT. It specifies CASSAQDSYNSPLHF.

This clonotype occurred many times. V and J are TRBV20-1 and TRBJ1-4; 8 bases align to TRBD1. CDR3 length: 16 amino acids. The V gene end was trimmed by 3 bases and the J gene end by 4 bases; junction bases not matched to a gene: 10. Per the germline V gene, CDR1 is DFQATT and CDR2 is SNEGSKA (reference sequence). The CDR3 region is CSASQRTGTFNEKLFF. In DNA, the CDR3 is TGCAGTGCTAGTCAAAGGACAGGGACTTTTAATGAAAAACTGTTTTTT.

This clonotype was recorded at least ten times. This chain joins TRBV6-2 or TRBV6-3 and TRBJ2-7, with 10 bases fitting TRBD2. The J segment lost 2 bases and the V segment lost 6 bases, leaving 7 bases of the junction unmatched. CDR1 and CDR2 (germline): MNHEY, SVGEGT. This CDR3 comprises 15 residues. This CDR3 is CASSATGTSAYEQYF. The CDR3, as DNA: TGTGCCAGCAGCGCCACCGGGACTAGCGCCTACGAGCAGTACTTC.

The chain combines TRBV12-3 or TRBV12-4 with TRBJ1-1; D is possibly TRBD1 (6 bases). The CDR3 covers 14 residues. Trimming took off 6 bases at V and 5 bases at J, with 16 bases between the two ends. The CDR3 coding sequence is TGTGCCAGCAGGCCTGGATTGGGGACAACTGAAGCTTTCTTT. It is translated as CASRPGLGTTEAFF.

The chain employs TRBV20-1 and TRBJ2-7; D could derive from TRBD1 or TRBD2 (5 bases each). V was trimmed by 5 bases and J by 10 bases, leaving 21 bases between them. CDR1 and CDR2 (germline): DFQATT, SNEGSKA (reference sequence). This CDR3 has 13 amino acids. CDR3 amino acids: CSAAGRGLGEQYF. The DNA of the CDR3 is TGCAGTGCTGCCGGACGGGGCCTTGGTGAACAGTACTTC.

The J gene is TRBJ2-1, the V gene TRBV24-1; 7 bases fit TRBD2. The CDR3 is 13 residues long. The V segment lost 4 bases and the J segment 7 bases; nucleotides outside the gene matches: 3. Germline CDR1 KGHDR, CDR2 SFDVKD. In DNA form, the CDR3 reads TGTGCCACCAGTGACCTGGGAGGGAATGAGCAGTTCTTC. Protein: CATSDLGGNEQFF.

This clonotype has ten or more counts. The chain joins TRBV19 to TRBJ2-2; D is uncertain. The ends were cut back, 6 bases at V and 3 bases at J, with 5 bases in the middle. Germline V lookup: CDR1 LNHDA, CDR2 SQIVND (reference sequence). The CDR3 runs 12 residues. CDR3 protein: CASRGDTGELFF. CDR3 nucleotide sequence: TGTGCCAGTAGGGGCGACACCGGGGAGCTGTTTTTT.

There are many counts of this clonotype. The CDR3 region has the DNA TGTGCCAGCAGACGCGGGGACAGCTCCTACAATGAGCAGTTCTTC. This codes for CASRRGDSSYNEQFF. The rearrangement joins TRBV6-5 to TRBJ2-1, with D perhaps TRBD1 (7 bases). V was clipped by 6 bases and J by 0 bases, with 12 bases between them. This CDR3 is built from 15 residues. The V gene's germline CDR1 is MNHEY and CDR2 SVGAGI.

Remarks on this clonotype: An end of the junction does not agree with germline; a read error may underlie this. The chain joins TRBV15 to TRBJ2-7; possibly TRBD2 for D (5 bases). From germline, CDR1 is LNHNV and CDR2 YYDKDF (reference sequence). The CDR3 extends over 14 amino acids. CDR3 bases: TGTGCCGCCAGCAGAGACCTAGCCAGCTACGAGCAGCACTTC. Translating gives CAASRDLASYEQHF. The variable domain in full, with the rest retrieved from reference TRBV15 and TRBJ2-7, is DAMVIQNPRYQVTQFGKPVTLSCSQTLNHNVMYWYQQKSSQAPKLLFHYYDKDFNNEADTPDNFQSRRPNTSFCFLDIRSPGLGDTAMYLCAASRDLASYEQHFGPGTRLTVT.

In this sample, this clonotype turned up many times. A much larger clone lies one base from this, so it may be a read error. The rearrangement uses TRBV12-3 or TRBV12-4 and TRBJ1-2, with D unresolved. V gave up 5 bases and J gave up 4 bases, with 8 bases separating them. The CDR3 contains 12 residues. The CDR3 here is CASSHGRYGYTF. CDR3 in DNA: TGTGCCAGCAGTCACGGTCGCTATGGCTACACCTTC.

This clonotype was detected many times. V and J are TRBV5-4 and TRBJ2-2; 14 nucleotides align to TRBD2. Germline loops: CDR1 SGHNT, CDR2 YYREEE (reference sequence). This CDR3 contains 16 residues. V lost 4 bases and J lost 7; bases outside the gene matches: 6. Here the CDR3 reads CASSQGLAGGGGELFF. CDR3 DNA sequence: TGTGCCAGCAGCCAAGGACTAGCGGGGGGCGGCGGGGAGCTGTTTTTT. The full variable domain, completed using reference TRBV5-4 and TRBJ2-2, is ETGVTQSPTHLIKTRGQQVTLRCSSQSGHNTVSWYQQALGQGPQFIFQYYREEENGRGNFPPRFSGLQFPNYSSELNVNALELDDSALYLCASSQGLAGGGGELFFGEGSRLTVL.

This clonotype has just a few counts. A much more abundant neighbour one base away suggests this may be a read error. The rearrangement uses TRBV7-3 and TRBJ2-1; weak D call: TRBD2 (7 bases). The CDR3 sequence is 18 residues long. CDR1 is SGHTA and CDR2 is FQGTGA in the germline V gene. The CDR3 region has the DNA TGTGCCGGACGAGACAAGCGGGACAAGGCTGGCTCCTACCATGAGCAGTTCTTC. Protein: CAGRDKRDKAGSYHEQFF.

With respect to this clonotype: One junction end disagrees with the germline gene, perhaps due to a read error. J is TRBJ2-2 and V is TRBV20-1; no firm D call. This CDR3 comprises 14 residues. Germline V gene lookup returns CDR1 DFQATT and CDR2 SNEGSKA (reference sequence). The CDR3 region is CSAGTQLNAGELFF. For the CDR3, the DNA is TGCAGTGCTGGAACACAACTGAACGCCGGGGAGCTGTTTTTT.

The chain is built from TRBV9 and TRBJ1-4, with D perhaps TRBD1 (6 bases). Trimming shortened V by 4 bases and J by 5 bases, and 15 bases separated the two germline ends. This CDR3 spans 15 amino acids. Germline V CDR1 and CDR2: SGDLS, YYNGEE. CDR3 sequence reads: CASSRRDNYNEKLFF. The CDR3, as DNA: TGTGCCAGCAGCCGCCGGGACAACTACAATGAAAAACTGTTTTTT.

This clonotype was observed at least ten times. V gene TRBV20-1 combines with J gene TRBJ2-3; no definite D call. Germline CDR1 reads DFQATT; CDR2 reads SNEGSKA (reference sequence). The CDR3 has 11 amino acids. Trimming shortened V by 5 bases and J by 5 bases, and 8 bases separated the two germline ends. The CDR3 DNA reads as TGCAGTGCTGAGGCCGTAGATACGCAGTATTTT. Residues: CSAEAVDTQYF.

This clonotype was seen at least ten times. The CDR3 DNA sequence: TGTGCCAGCAGCTCCCGGGTTAGCGGGGGCTACGAGCAGTACTTC. Amino acid sequence: CASSSRVSGGYEQYF. The V call is TRBV5-8, the J call TRBJ2-7; 9 nucleotides align to TRBD2. The junction had 7 bases not matched to a gene; V was cut back by 3 bases and J by 3 bases. The CDR3 contains 15 residues. CDR1 is SGHTS, CDR2 YDEGEE, per germline.

This clonotype was seen at least ten times. The chain carries TRBV5-8 and TRBJ1-5; D unresolved. The V gene lost 4 bases and the J gene lost 4 bases, with 9 bases spanning the gap. The CDR3 has 13 amino acids. From germline, CDR1 is SGHTS and CDR2 YDEGEE. As DNA, the CDR3 is TGTGCCAGCAGCCGAGCCTCAAATCAGCCCCAGCATTTT. This gives the protein CASSRASNQPQHF.

The chain carries TRBV20-1 and TRBJ2-1, with 12 bases fitting TRBD2. There are 15 residues in the CDR3. CDR1 is DFQATT, CDR2 SNEGSKA, per germline (reference sequence). The J segment lost 6 bases and the V segment lost 1 base, leaving 4 bases of the junction unmatched. The CDR3 region is CSARASGRVSNEQFF. In DNA, the CDR3 is TGCAGTGCTAGAGCTAGCGGGAGGGTCTCCAATGAGCAGTTCTTC.